One sample yielded the 27 T cell receptor beta chains listed below, sequenced in a study of response to subunit inactivated influenza vaccine. MiXCR, applied by TCRdb to the RT-PCR reads, yields one record per CDR3 protein. The profile shows roughly 700,000 distinct CDR3 sequences, roughly 14% of them singletons. The starting material was PBMCs from blood, obtained around 15 days before vaccination. The receptors derive from a man aged 45-60 years who received an inactivated influenza vaccine.

The chain links TRBV15 to TRBJ1-2; D possibly corresponds to TRBD1 (6 bases). Germline V lookup: CDR1 LNHNV, CDR2 YYDKDF (reference sequence). The V and J ends lost 3 bases and 2 bases respectively, with 10 bases between them. There are 14 residues in the CDR3. As DNA, the CDR3 is TGTGCCACCAGCAGCCCAGGGGCGAACTATGGCTACACCTTC. Translated: CATSSPGANYGYTF.

Concerning this clonotype: At one end the junction does not follow the germline gene, possibly because of a read error. The CDR3 sequence: CASSYRILYDQYF. The DNA for the CDR3 is TGTGCCAGCAGTTACAGGATCCTCTACGATCAGTACTTC. The chain is built from TRBV2 and TRBJ2-7; tentatively, D is TRBD1 (5 bases). Germline V lookup: CDR1 SNHLY, CDR2 FYNNEI. The CDR3 sequence is 13 residues long.

The V call is TRBV14, the J call TRBJ1-1; the D is unclear. CDR3 size: 13 residues. Deletions cut 0 bases from V and 3 bases from J, with 5 bases between. The V gene's germline CDR1 is SGHDN and CDR2 FVKESK. The CDR3 spells CASSQDFHTEAFF. In DNA form, the CDR3 reads TGTGCCAGCAGCCAAGATTTTCACACTGAAGCTTTCTTT. Based on the CDR3 plus reference TRBV14 and TRBJ1-1, the full variable domain is EAGVTQFPSHSVIEKGQTVTLRCDPISGHDNLYWYRRVMGKEIKFLLHFVKESKQDESGMPNNRFLAERTGGTYSTLKVQPAELEDSGVYFCASSQDFHTEAFFGQGTRLTVV.

The genes are TRBV29-1 and TRBJ2-5; weak D call: TRBD2 (5 bases). The germline gives CDR1 SQVTM, CDR2 ANQGSEA. This CDR3 is 14 amino acids long. V was shortened by 7 bases and J by 4 bases, with 19 bases between the two germline ends. The CDR3 reads CSAEPSGRPETQYF. The CDR3 region has the DNA TGCAGCGCTGAGCCAAGCGGTCGTCCAGAGACCCAGTACTTC.

In DNA form, the CDR3 reads TGCAGTGCTAGAGATGCTAGCGGGAGGGCGGATGAGCAGTTCTTC. Its translation: CSARDASGRADEQFF. The chain joins TRBV20-1 to TRBJ2-1, with 12 bases lining up with TRBD2. CDR3 length: 15 amino acids. Germline assignment: CDR1 DFQATT and CDR2 SNEGSKA (reference sequence). V shed 0 bases and J 8 bases; nucleotides not matched to a gene: 5.

The table lists this clonotype with a few counts. The CDR3 DNA reads as TGTGCCAGCAGTTTGGAATACTCCGCCTACGAGCAGTACTTC. This codes for CASSLEYSAYEQYF. The chain recombines TRBV12-3 or TRBV12-4 with TRBJ2-7; D remains unclear. The CDR3 consists of 14 residues. Trimming pared 3 bases from V and 2 bases from J, leaving 11 bases between.

There are many counts of this clonotype. The chain links TRBV9 to TRBJ2-3, with 9 bases matching TRBD2. V dropped 4 bases and J dropped 3; count of bases not matched to a gene: 9. Germline values: CDR1 SGDLS, CDR2 YYNGEE. This CDR3 contains 16 residues. CDR3 region: CASSPGVAGDTDTQYF. DNA for the CDR3: TGTGCCAGCAGCCCCGGGGTAGCGGGAGATACAGATACGCAGTATTTT.

This clonotype was seen a few times. The rearrangement joins TRBV20-1 to TRBJ2-5, with 7 bases aligning to TRBD2. V gave up 6 bases and J gave up 7 bases; unmatched junction bases: 14. Germline V lookup: CDR1 DFQATT, CDR2 SNEGSKA (reference sequence). This CDR3 contains 14 residues. The CDR3 here is CSALFTRGRGTQYF. DNA for the CDR3: TGCAGTGCCCTCTTCACTAGAGGGAGGGGGACCCAGTACTTC.

This clonotype came up a few times. CDR3 in amino acids: CASSKGTGDGFDQPQHF. The CDR3, as DNA: TGCGCCAGCAGCAAGGGGACAGGGGACGGTTTTGATCAGCCCCAGCATTTT. The V call is TRBV5-1, the J call TRBJ1-5; 10 bases align to TRBD1. CDR1 is SGHRS and CDR2 is YFSETQ in the germline V gene. Trimming took 4 bases from V and 5 from J; bases not matched to a gene: 12. The CDR3 loop spans 17 amino acids. The complete variable domain, with remaining parts taken from reference TRBV5-1 and TRBJ1-5, reads KAGVTQTPRYLIKTRGQQVTLSCSPISGHRSVSWYQQTPGQGLQFLFEYFSETQRNKGNFPGRFSGRQFSNSRSEMNVSTLELGDSALYLCASSKGTGDGFDQPQHFGDGTRLSIL.

V is TRBV24-1 and J is TRBJ2-5, with unresolved D. The CDR3 consists of 12 residues. Trimming took off 2 bases at V and 7 bases at J, with 7 bases between the two ends. Germline CDR1 KGHDR, CDR2 SFDVKD. CDR3 residues: CATSDSPGTQYF. In DNA, the CDR3 is TGTGCCACCAGTGATTCGCCGGGGACCCAGTACTTC.

CDR3 nucleotides: TGTGCCACCAGTGCAGTCCCTCATGAGCAGTTCTTC. As protein: CATSAVPHEQFF. The chain links TRBV24-1 to TRBJ2-1; D gene uncertain. This CDR3 has 12 residues. V was shortened by 5 bases and J by 8 bases, with 9 bases between the two germline ends. CDR1 and CDR2 from the germline V gene are KGHDR and SFDVKD.

Many counts were recorded for this clonotype. The gene calls are TRBV19 and TRBJ2-1; D is unresolved. In germline, CDR1 is LNHDA, CDR2 SQIVND (reference sequence). V was clipped by 2 bases and J by 0 bases, with 11 bases between them. This CDR3 contains 16 residues. This CDR3 reads CASSIRSPSSYNEQFF. The CDR3 region has the DNA TGTGCCAGTAGTATACGGTCTCCCAGCTCCTACAATGAGCAGTTCTTC.

The chain recombines TRBV20-1 with TRBJ2-7; 12 positions agree with TRBD2. Germline CDR1 and CDR2: DFQATT and SNEGSKA (reference sequence). The CDR3 length is 14 residues. J was trimmed by 2 bases and V by 4 bases; bases with no gene match: 3. The CDR3 region has the DNA TGCAGTGCTAAAGGACTAGCGGGGACCTACGAGCAGTACTTC. The encoded protein is CSAKGLAGTYEQYF.

V usage is TRBV7-7 and J usage is TRBJ2-5, with 7 nucleotides matching TRBD1. This CDR3 comprises 14 residues. The V gene's germline CDR1 is SSHAT and CDR2 FNYEAQ (reference sequence). Trimming cost V 5 bases and J 2 bases; bases outside gene matches: 5. CDR3 sequence (DNA): TGTGCCAGCAGCATCTGGGACAGACAAGAGACCCAGTACTTC. Amino acid sequence: CASSIWDRQETQYF.

At least ten counts were recorded for this clonotype. This chain links TRBV6-2 or TRBV6-3 with TRBJ2-7; 9 bases fit TRBD1. Trimming at V came to 6 bases and at J to 3 bases, leaving 6 bases not matched to a gene. The CDR3 loop spans 14 amino acids. Germline values: CDR1 MNHEY, CDR2 SVGEGT. In nucleotides, the CDR3 is TGTGCCAGCAGACGGGGACAGGGCAACTACGAGCAGTACTTC. It specifies CASRRGQGNYEQYF.

This clonotype was recorded a few times. The CDR3 DNA reads TGCGCCAGCAGCTTGAGGTGGGGTAGCGGGACTAATGAGCAGTTCTTC. Encoded protein: CASSLRWGSGTNEQFF. The chain links TRBV5-1 to TRBJ2-1; 8 positions agree with TRBD2. The trim removed 1 base at V and 7 bases at J, leaving 10 bases unmatched. From germline, CDR1 is SGHRS and CDR2 YFSETQ. This CDR3 region has 16 residues. Using reference TRBV5-1 and TRBJ2-1 for the parts outside the CDR3, the full variable domain is KAGVTQTPRYLIKTRGQQVTLSCSPISGHRSVSWYQQTPGQGLQFLFEYFSETQRNKGNFPGRFSGRQFSNSRSEMNVSTLELGDSALYLCASSLRWGSGTNEQFFGPGTRLTVL.

This clonotype was detected ten times or more. CDR3: CASSSVPRFGTSGKNYEQYF. The CDR3 region has the DNA TGTGCCAGCAGTTCCGTTCCTCGCTTTGGGACTAGCGGGAAAAACTACGAGCAGTACTTC. The chain employs TRBV12-3 or TRBV12-4 and TRBJ2-7; 13 nucleotides match TRBD2. V dropped 4 bases and J dropped 3; count of bases not matched to a gene: 18. The CDR3 is 20 amino acids.

The chain carries TRBV10-3 and TRBJ2-5, with 10 bases fitting TRBD2. CDR3 length: 16 amino acids. J was trimmed by 5 bases and V by 0 bases; bases with no gene match: 6. CDR1 is ENHRY and CDR2 is SYGVKD in the germline V gene. The CDR3 bases are TGTGCCATCAGTGAGTCGTTAGCGGGGGGAGGGGAGACCCAGTACTTC. It specifies CAISESLAGGGETQYF.

This sequence joins TRBV20-1 and TRBJ2-3; D is possibly TRBD2 (6 bases). V was trimmed by 7 bases and J by 5 bases, leaving 19 bases between them. Germline CDR1 reads DFQATT; CDR2 reads SNEGSKA (reference sequence). The CDR3 extends over 14 amino acids. The CDR3 nucleotides read TGCAGTGGAAACCGCGGGGAGTGGGGAGATACGCAGTATTTT. The encoded protein is CSGNRGEWGDTQYF.

This clonotype was found a few times. V usage is TRBV29-1 and J usage is TRBJ2-3, with 8 bases lining up with TRBD1. Germline V gene lookup returns CDR1 SQVTM and CDR2 ANQGSEA. Trimming at V came to 6 bases and at J to 5 bases, leaving 19 bases not matched to a gene. The CDR3 has 17 residues. CDR3 region: CSVHNGVWQGARDTQYF. CDR3 nucleotides: TGCAGCGTCCACAACGGTGTGTGGCAGGGGGCCAGAGATACGCAGTATTTT.

This clonotype appeared a few times. The DNA of the CDR3 is TGTGCCAGCAGCTCCGCCGGGACAGGGGGCGCGAAAATTCCCGGCTACACCTTC. This sequence encodes CASSSAGTGGAKIPGYTF. The chain joins TRBV11-1 to TRBJ1-2; TRBD1 matches 12 bases. The V gene end was trimmed by 4 bases and the J gene end by 8 bases; junction bases not matched to a gene: 17. Germline V gene sequence: CDR1 SGHAT, CDR2 FQDESV (reference sequence). The CDR3 has 18 residues.

The rearrangement uses TRBV11-2 and TRBJ2-7; the match to TRBD2 covers 11 bases. The germline V gene has CDR1 SGHAT and CDR2 FQNNGV. The CDR3 is made up of 13 amino acids. Trimming removed 4 bases from V and 7 bases from J; junction bases left unmatched: 3. The CDR3 DNA reads as TGTGCCAGCAGCTCCCGGACTAGCGGGGAGCAGTACTTC. Residues: CASSSRTSGEQYF.

V usage is TRBV5-1 and J usage is TRBJ2-1, with D hard to call. There are 17 residues in the CDR3. CDR1 SGHRS and CDR2 YFSETQ come from the germline V gene. Between the trimmed V and J ends, which lost 4 bases and 0 bases, there was a span of 17 bases. The CDR3 region is CASSQSGSDSSYNEQFF. The CDR3 nucleotides read TGCGCCAGCAGCCAATCCGGCAGTGATAGCTCCTACAATGAGCAGTTCTTC.

At least ten counts were recorded for this clonotype. The V call is TRBV7-2, the J call TRBJ1-3; no firm D call. The V end lost 4 bases, the J end lost 4 bases, and 14 bases lay between the germline ends. The CDR3 totals 15 residues. Germline CDR1 is SGHTA and CDR2 is FQGNSA. In DNA, the CDR3 is TGTGCCAGCAGCTCCTCACCTAATCCCGGAAACACCATATATTTT. Amino acid sequence: CASSSSPNPGNTIYF.

This rearrangement joins TRBV24-1 to TRBJ2-7; 9 bases fit TRBD2. CDR1 and CDR2 (germline): KGHDR, SFDVKD. The CDR3 sequence is 13 residues long. J was trimmed by 6 bases and V by 5 bases; bases with no gene match: 4. The CDR3 nucleotides read TGTGCCACCAGTGCCGCGGGGGGGGTCGAGCAGTACTTC. Its protein product is CATSAAGGVEQYF.

This clonotype was counted at least ten times. The J gene is TRBJ2-7, the V gene TRBV4-3; D is perhaps TRBD2 (5 bases). This CDR3 is built from 15 residues. Germline V gene lookup returns CDR1 LGHNA and CDR2 YSLEER. The germline V and J ends were trimmed by 3 bases and 0 bases, with 12 bases remaining between them. CDR3 sequence (DNA): TGCGCCAGCAGCCAGGACTCCGGGCGCTCCTACGAGCAGTACTTC. It codes for CASSQDSGRSYEQYF.

In its sample, this clonotype was seen many times. The chain links TRBV4-2 to TRBJ2-7; TRBD2 matches 9 bases. This CDR3 contains 16 residues. After removal of 6 bases from V and 3 bases from J, the junction contained 12 bases not matched to a gene. CDR1 and CDR2 (germline): LGHNA, YNFKEQ. The CDR3 sequence: CASRLRLAVKFYEQYF. DNA of the CDR3: TGTGCCAGCAGGCTGAGACTAGCGGTCAAATTCTACGAGCAGTACTTC.